This T cell receptor beta chain came from a study of metastatic and nonmetastatic thyroid tumors. Overall study context: Comparison of repertoires was carried out across blood and tumor or nodule tissue from malignant and benign thyroid patients.

Nobody among the patients had been given any treatment before thyroid surgery. This clone showed up many times. Its antigen is as yet unknown. Germline V gives CDR1 DFQATT, CDR2 SNEGSKA (reference sequence). This CDR3 is built from 16 residues. Germline trimming cut 3 bases from V and 3 bases from J; bases unmatched to any gene: 10. Study-wide results and caveats: Malignant thyroid tumors reportedly exceeded benign nodules significantly in TCR beta diversity, with the difference appearing in blood and tumor.

In the study's own analysis: CDR3 was compared across clinicopathological groups, and the resulting differences were used to build a distant-metastasis classifier for papillary thyroid cancer. TCRdb re-analyzed the PCR reads through MiXCR. V and J calls and clone size were set by TCRdb, not the authors. The table records more than 20,000 clones, more than 30% of them present only once. This chain joins TRBV20-1 and TRBJ2-1; 8 bases match TRBD2. The sequence was collected from a male donor with papillary thyroid cancer or a benign thyroid nodule (not recorded which). Some clones in this sample may be carry-over from other donors' samples. Input material: blood. CDR3 bases: TGCAGTGCTAGCCCCTTCAGCGGGAGAATCTACAATGAGCAGTTCTTC. Translated: CSASPFSGRIYNEQFF.